Listed here are 20 T cell receptor beta chains from one sample, sequenced in a study of shared clonotypes between healthy human individuals. The repertoire was sequenced with immunoSEQ multiplex PCR; TCRdb's copy has only in-frame clones and lacks some. Of hundreds of thousands of clones listed, 73% are singletons. The sequencing sample was made of memory CD4+ T cells sorted from blood. Subset in this sample: CD45RA-negative fraction. The receptors derive from a woman in her thirties in good health.

The rearrangement joins TRBV10-3 to TRBJ2-1, with D perhaps matching TRBD2 (6 bases). The CDR3 extends over 18 amino acids. V was pared by 0 bases and J by 3 bases, with 18 bases between. Germline values: CDR1 ENHRY, CDR2 SYGVKD. The CDR3 protein is CAISESFGRRGDYNEQFF. The DNA for the CDR3 is TGTGCCATCAGTGAGTCGTTTGGGAGGCGGGGAGACTACAATGAGCAGTTCTTC.

The chain combines TRBV28 with TRBJ2-3; 9 nucleotides line up with TRBD2. Germline V gives CDR1 MDHEN, CDR2 SYDVKM. The CDR3 totals 16 residues. V was clipped by 0 bases and J by 0 bases; unmatched bases: 1. CDR3 in amino acids: CASSLWAGGSTDTQYF. The CDR3 nucleotides read TGTGCCAGCAGTTTATGGGCGGGAGGGAGCACAGATACGCAGTATTTT. Together with reference TRBV28 and TRBJ2-3, the CDR3 gives the full variable domain: DVKVTQSSRYLVKRTGEKVFLECVQDMDHENMFWYRQDPGLGLRLIYFSYDVKMKEKGDIPEGYSVSREKKERFSLILESASTNQTSMYLCASSLWAGGSTDTQYFGPGTRLTVL.

With regard to this clone: This CDR3 is also generated by other DNA sequences in the sample. The chain links TRBV5-1 to TRBJ2-5; TRBD2 matches at 7 bases. Unmatched junction bases numbered 5, after V lost 2 bases and J lost 1 base. CDR1 and CDR2 from the germline V gene are SGHRS and YFSETQ. The CDR3 is 15 residues long. The CDR3 DNA reads TGCGCCAGCAGCTTAACGGGACTACCCCAAGAGACCCAGTACTTC. It is translated as CASSLTGLPQETQYF.

This chain connects TRBV19 to TRBJ2-7; 7 bases match TRBD2. V dropped 5 bases and J dropped 2; count of bases not matched to a gene: 6. The germline V gene has CDR1 LNHDA and CDR2 SQIVND (reference sequence). The CDR3 is 14 amino acids. In nucleotides, the CDR3 is TGTGCCAGTAGTCCGACTAGCAGACCCTACGAGCAGTACTTC. Translating it yields CASSPTSRPYEQYF.

V gene TRBV29-1 combines with J gene TRBJ2-7; D ambiguous. Germline V gene sequence: CDR1 SQVTM, CDR2 ANQGSEA. Between the trimmed V and J ends, which lost 5 bases and 2 bases, there was a span of 10 bases. The CDR3 spans 12 residues. The CDR3 protein is CSVQTETYEQYF. CDR3 DNA sequence: TGCAGCGTTCAGACGGAGACCTACGAGCAGTACTTC.

The CDR3 loop is CASSFRRGQRGNTIYF. CDR3 coding DNA: TGTGCCAGTAGTTTCCGCCGGGGACAGCGGGGAAACACCATATATTTT. The V call is TRBV19, the J call TRBJ1-3; 7 bases match TRBD1. The CDR3 consists of 16 residues. Trimming took 5 bases from V and 4 from J; bases not matched to a gene: 11. Germline CDR1 reads LNHDA; CDR2 reads SQIVND (reference sequence).

The chain couples TRBV6-6 to TRBJ2-7, with D unresolved. Trimming removed 5 bases at V and 2 bases at J, with 10 bases between. This CDR3 is built from 13 residues. The germline V gene has CDR1 MNHNY and CDR2 SVGAGI (reference sequence). CDR3 sequence: CASSGRSAYEQYF. CDR3 in DNA: TGTGCCAGCAGTGGTCGGTCGGCCTACGAGCAGTACTTC.

The rearrangement links TRBV5-1 to TRBJ2-2, with 9 bases identical to TRBD1. The V segment lost 4 bases and the J segment 6 bases; nucleotides outside the gene matches: 4. The germline V gene encodes CDR1 SGHRS and CDR2 YFSETQ. The CDR3 loop spans 14 amino acids. The CDR3 nucleotides are TGCGCCAGCAGCCCGGGACAGGGTTCCGGGGAGCTGTTTTTT. Translating gives CASSPGQGSGELFF.

This chain uses TRBV5-1 with TRBJ2-1, with TRBD2 matching over 8 bases. This CDR3 contains 20 residues. The germline V gene encodes CDR1 SGHRS and CDR2 YFSETQ. Germline trimming cut 0 bases from V and 5 bases from J; bases unmatched to any gene: 19. The CDR3 sequence is CASSLAMLAGGSSRHNEQFF. The CDR3 coding sequence is TGCGCCAGCAGCTTGGCCATGTTGGCGGGAGGCTCATCTCGGCACAATGAGCAGTTCTTC.

A note on this clone: Other DNA sequences of this sample code for an identical CDR3. The chain has TRBV19 and TRBJ2-3; D possibly corresponds to TRBD2 (6 bases). The V end lost 3 bases, the J end lost 3 bases, and 7 bases lay between the germline ends. The CDR3 has 13 amino acids. Per germline, CDR1 LNHDA and CDR2 SQIVND (reference sequence). CDR3 sequence (DNA): TGTGCCAGTAGTATTGCGGGAACAGATACGCAGTATTTT. This encodes CASSIAGTDTQYF.

V usage is TRBV4-1 and J usage is TRBJ2-1; TRBD1 is a possible D gene (6 bases). Trimming took off 4 bases at V and 2 bases at J, with 15 bases between the two ends. Germline assignment: CDR1 MGHRA and CDR2 YSYEKL. CDR3 size: 16 residues. CDR3 nucleotides: TGCGCCAGCAGCCGAACAGCCGGGACAACCTACAATGAGCAGTTCTTC. This encodes CASSRTAGTTYNEQFF.

The chain is built from TRBV6-5 and TRBJ2-1; 8 nucleotides align to TRBD2. Per the germline V gene, CDR1 is MNHEY and CDR2 is SVGAGI. The V gene end was trimmed by 5 bases and the J gene end by 0 bases; junction bases not matched to a gene: 3. The CDR3 sequence is 15 residues long. CDR3 loop: CASSRSGSSYNEQFF. The CDR3 region has the DNA TGTGCCAGCAGTCGGAGCGGGAGCTCCTACAATGAGCAGTTCTTC.

The chain combines TRBV5-4 with TRBJ2-7; 12 bases agree with TRBD2. Germline V gene lookup returns CDR1 SGHNT and CDR2 YYREEE (reference sequence). The CDR3 is 16 amino acids. The J segment lost 6 bases and the V segment lost 4 bases, leaving 11 bases of the junction unmatched. CDR3 in amino acids: CASSSPVASGRAEQYF. The CDR3 DNA follows: TGTGCCAGCAGCAGCCCAGTGGCTAGCGGGAGGGCCGAGCAGTACTTC.

This clone was seen just once. The rearrangement uses TRBV6-1 and TRBJ2-7; 8 bases fit TRBD2. In germline, CDR1 is MNHNS, CDR2 SASEGT. V shed 6 bases and J 7 bases; nucleotides not matched to a gene: 11. The CDR3 sequence is 14 residues long. CDR3 protein: CASRKREGLGEQYF. CDR3 in DNA: TGTGCCAGCAGGAAACGGGAGGGCCTTGGGGAGCAGTACTTC.

The chain has TRBV10-1 and TRBJ2-4; TRBD1 matches at 7 bases. The CDR3 covers 13 residues. V was clipped by 4 bases and J by 11 bases; unmatched bases: 8. The germline V gene has CDR1 WNHNN and CDR2 SYGVQD (reference sequence). CDR3 sequence reads: CASSVSTGEFQYF. The CDR3 DNA follows: TGCGCCAGCAGTGTATCCACAGGGGAGTTTCAGTACTTC.

Comment on this clone: Other DNA variants within this sample encode the same CDR3. V usage is TRBV7-3 and J usage is TRBJ1-1; weak D call: TRBD1 (5 bases). Between the trimmed V and J ends, which lost 5 bases and 1 base, there was a span of 11 bases. Germline V gene lookup returns CDR1 SGHTA and CDR2 FQGTGA. The CDR3 totals 14 residues. CDR3 region: CASSRQGGNTEAFF. Written as DNA, the CDR3 is TGTGCCAGCAGCCGGCAGGGTGGGAACACTGAAGCTTTCTTT.

V gene TRBV28 combines with J gene TRBJ2-7, with a weak D call TRBD2 (5 bases). CDR3 size: 14 residues. Germline CDR1 reads MDHEN; CDR2 reads SYDVKM. Trimming took off 6 bases at V and 1 base at J, with 13 bases between the two ends. CDR3 protein: CASRGSGRSYEQYF. As DNA, the CDR3 is TGTGCCAGCAGAGGCTCGGGGAGATCCTACGAGCAGTACTTC.

V and J are TRBV28 and TRBJ2-5, with D possibly called TRBD1 or TRBD2 (5 bases each). With 1 base removed from V and 5 bases from J, the gap between germline ends came to 11 bases. The CDR3 sequence is 14 residues long. CDR1 MDHEN and CDR2 SYDVKM come from the germline V gene. The chain's CDR3 is CASSLSGREETQYF. Written as DNA, the CDR3 is TGTGCCAGCAGTTTATCGGGCAGGGAGGAGACCCAGTACTTC.

V gene TRBV7-9 combines with J gene TRBJ2-6; 11 positions agree with TRBD1. Germline V gives CDR1 SEHNR, CDR2 FQNEAQ (reference sequence). The CDR3 contains 18 residues. The V gene end was trimmed by 5 bases and the J gene end by 0 bases; junction bases not matched to a gene: 6. CDR3 in amino acids: CASSKDRGRRSGANVLTF. CDR3 in DNA: TGTGCCAGCAGCAAGGACAGGGGGCGACGCTCTGGGGCCAACGTCCTGACTTTC.

This chain connects TRBV28 to TRBJ1-2; 10 bases fit TRBD1. J was trimmed by 3 bases and V by 6 bases; bases with no gene match: 10. Germline loops: CDR1 MDHEN, CDR2 SYDVKM. The CDR3 length is 16 residues. CDR3 DNA sequence: TGTGCCAGCAGACCGGACAGGGGGGATAGGTACTATGGCTACACCTTC. This sequence encodes CASRPDRGDRYYGYTF.